Each of the 11 T cell receptor beta chains below was sequenced from the same sample in a study of T-cell memory formation after mild COVID-19 (dated by TCRdb to about 2021). Library method: 5' RACE. Instrument on record: Illumina NovaSeq 6000. TCRdb cleaned the public reads at Q25 with fastp, built clones with MiXCR and kept in-frame beta chains. Every distinct CDR3 protein forms one entry, paired with its most common genes and DNA. The sample table holds about 420,000 distinct CDR3 sequences, of which under 25% were seen once. The top ten clones comprise 13% of the sample. Sequenced input: PBMCs or a T cell subset sorted from them (not recorded which). Every receptor here comes from an adult woman who had mild COVID-19 (a few samples of this study predate the infection). The sample titles of this study are shuffled in the database, so cell type and time point are left out; the donor was told from shared clones.

Only a few counts were recorded for this clonotype. The chain combines TRBV7-2 with TRBJ2-1, with D perhaps assigned TRBD1 or TRBD2 (6 bases each). Germline loops: CDR1 SGHTA, CDR2 FQGNSA. The CDR3 is 15 amino acids. Trimming removed 2 bases at V and 12 bases at J, with 20 bases between. The CDR3 DNA reads TGTGCCAGCAGCTTACCTCCGGGGGCAGGGAGTGGGCAGTTCTTC. Translated: CASSLPPGAGSGQFF.

V usage is TRBV5-8 and J usage is TRBJ2-4; no definite D call. Germline CDR1 and CDR2: SGHTS and YDEGEE. The CDR3 contains 15 residues. V was shortened by 0 bases and J by 0 bases, with 7 bases between the two germline ends. The CDR3 loop is CASSLALLAKNIQYF. CDR3 sequence (DNA): TGTGCCAGCAGCTTGGCCCTGCTAGCCAAAAACATTCAGTACTTC. Full variable domain (missing parts from reference TRBV5-8 and TRBJ2-4): EAGVTQSPTHLIKTRGQQATLRCSPISGHTSVYWYQQALGLGLQFLLWYDEGEERNRGNFPPRFSGRQFPNYSSELNVNALELEDSALYLCASSLALLAKNIQYFGAGTRLSVL.

The rearrangement joins TRBV18 to TRBJ2-7, with 9 positions matching TRBD1. Germline values: CDR1 KGHSH, CDR2 LQKENI. The CDR3 length is 15 residues. The V gene end was trimmed by 6 bases and the J gene end by 4 bases; junction bases not matched to a gene: 10. The CDR3 region is CASSTSDRGLYEQYF. The CDR3 nucleotides read TGTGCCAGCTCTACTTCGGACAGGGGACTATACGAGCAGTACTTC.

The chain couples TRBV5-1 to TRBJ2-7; D not resolved. The CDR3 spans 14 residues. V was trimmed by 6 bases and J by 5 bases, leaving 18 bases between them. Germline V gene sequence: CDR1 SGHRS, CDR2 YFSETQ. CDR3 sequence: CASKAPGGFDEQYF. The CDR3 region has the DNA TGCGCCAGCAAGGCCCCAGGTGGATTTGACGAGCAGTACTTC.

At least ten counts were recorded for this clonotype. The chain uses TRBV7-6 and TRBJ2-1, with D perhaps being TRBD1 or TRBD2 (5 bases each). There are 15 residues in the CDR3. V was clipped by 5 bases and J by 8 bases, with 19 bases between them. Germline V gene lookup returns CDR1 SGHVS and CDR2 FNYEAQ. The CDR3 loop reads CASSPSLAGSDEQFF. The CDR3 nucleotides read TGTGCCAGCAGCCCTAGCCTGGCAGGGTCAGATGAGCAGTTCTTC.

This chain connects TRBV6-5 to TRBJ2-3, with D maybe TRBD1 (6 bases). This CDR3 is 14 amino acids long. V was cut by 6 bases and J by 2 bases, with 12 bases left in between. Germline V CDR1 and CDR2: MNHEY, SVGAGI. The CDR3 loop is CASSPRDTTDTQYF. The DNA of the CDR3 is TGTGCCAGCAGCCCACGGGACACCACAGATACGCAGTATTTT.

The chain joins TRBV6-2 or TRBV6-3 to TRBJ2-1; D ambiguous. In germline, CDR1 is MNHEY, CDR2 SVGEGT. The CDR3 covers 18 residues. The V end was cut by 4 bases, the J end by 6 bases, with 25 bases between. The CDR3 reads CASSLRIGGRDVVNEQFF. Written as DNA, the CDR3 is TGTGCCAGCAGTTTGCGTATAGGTGGAAGGGATGTCGTCAATGAGCAGTTCTTC.

The CDR3 bases are TGTGCCAGCAGTTACTCGACTAGCGGGACGGTCTATGAGCAGTTCTTC. Translation gives CASSYSTSGTVYEQFF. The V and J genes are TRBV6-2 or TRBV6-3 and TRBJ2-1, with 11 bases aligning to TRBD2. CDR3 length: 16 residues. Germline-derived CDR1 and CDR2 are MNHEY and SVGEGT. Trimming at V came to 0 bases and at J to 8 bases, leaving 6 bases not matched to a gene.

This clonotype was observed a few times. The chain has TRBV19 and TRBJ2-7, with 9 bases aligning to TRBD2. The CDR3 spans 14 residues. The germline V gene has CDR1 LNHDA and CDR2 SQIVND (reference sequence). With V trimmed by 5 bases and J by 5 bases, 7 bases remained unmatched. The chain's CDR3 is CASSPRGGINEQYF. The CDR3 DNA sequence: TGTGCCAGTAGTCCGCGGGGGGGAATCAACGAGCAGTACTTC.

This clonotype was seen a few times. V usage is TRBV29-1 and J usage is TRBJ1-2, with 7 bases lining up with TRBD1. Trimming took 4 bases from V and 3 from J; bases not matched to a gene: 5. This CDR3 has 13 amino acids. Germline loops: CDR1 SQVTM, CDR2 ANQGSEA. CDR3 DNA sequence: TGCAGCGTTGCACCCGGGACAGACTATGGCTACACCTTC. Amino acids: CSVAPGTDYGYTF.

This clonotype showed up just a few times. This chain connects TRBV7-9 to TRBJ2-1; 12 bases align to TRBD1. The CDR3 loop spans 16 amino acids. Germline assignment: CDR1 SEHNR and CDR2 FQNEAQ (reference sequence). The junction had 9 bases not matched to a gene; V was cut back by 3 bases and J by 9 bases. CDR3 in amino acids: CASSLGGTGGLIEQFF. The CDR3 DNA is TGTGCCAGCAGCTTGGGCGGGACAGGGGGCCTTATTGAGCAGTTCTTC.